This TCR beta chain was obtained from a study of PD-L1 blockade in urothelial cancer. CDR3 length: 19 amino acids. Germline CDR1 is SEHNR and CDR2 is FQNEAQ (reference sequence). The junction had 12 bases not matched to a gene; V was cut back by 3 bases and J by 2 bases. Sequenced by immunoSEQ multiplex PCR; TCRdb stores in-frame clones only, minus some. Counted here are about 51,000 clones, approximately 86% occurring once; the ten biggest clones make up under 20%. This clone was seen just once. This receptor was identified in a man in his sixties with urothelial cancer. Sequences were derived from PBMCs, sampled around atezolizumab (anti-PD-L1) treatment. The V and J genes are TRBV7-9 and TRBJ2-3; 12 bases are a match to TRBD2. The CDR3 loop reads CASSFRMQRTSGITDTQYF. The CDR3 bases are TGTGCCAGCAGCTTCCGCATGCAAAGGACTAGCGGGATCACAGATACGCAGTATTTT.